This T cell receptor beta chain was sequenced in a study of beta chain features in type 1 diabetes. On the study more broadly: The samples had approximately 110 million sorted cells examined in all. Points from the study as a whole: Shorter TCRB CDR3s, moderately but significantly so, marked every one of the four CD4+ subsets in Type 1 diabetes patients.

Expressed TCRB transcripts were sequenced because the entire RNA isolate underwent reverse transcription. Libraries were prepared by immunoSEQ multiplex PCR; TCRdb keeps only in-frame clonotypes and omits some of them. The data contain hundreds of thousands of clones, over 12% of them singletons. This clone was seen a few times. Its cognate antigen is unknown. CD4+ naive, central memory, regulatory and stem cell-like memory cells were sorted via CD45RO/CCR7/CD25/CD127/CD95/CD27. Input material: naive CD4+ T cells from blood. This sequence was found in a man aged 18 to 30 with type 1 diabetes.

For the CDR3, the DNA is TGTGCCAGCAGTTATTCAAGCTCCGGCTCCCATAGACCCCAGCATTTT. This gives the protein CASSYSSSGSHRPQHF. The V gene is TRBV6-5, the J gene TRBJ1-5; D is ambiguous. The V end was cut by 3 bases, the J end by 10 bases, with 22 bases between. The CDR3 consists of 16 residues. The germline V gene encodes CDR1 MNHEY and CDR2 SVGAGI.